This T cell receptor (beta chain) was sequenced for a study of blood T cell repertoires in COVID-19. Study-wide context: The United States, Italy and Spain were the sources of the acute and convalescent COVID-19 samples. Sources were T cells, B-cell-depleted T cells, or PBMCs; the material itself was cDNA or gDNA.

V lost 1 base to trimming and J lost 1 base, with 10 bases between them. CDR1 and CDR2 from the germline V gene are MGHRA and YSYEKL. CDR3 length: 15 residues. Repertoires were generated with immunoSEQ multiplex PCR, while TCRdb's copy carries only in-frame clones and drops some. The data show 200,000 to 250,000 clones, 85% to 90% seen once. The chain recombines TRBV4-1 with TRBJ1-2, with D perhaps matching TRBD1 (5 bases). Specimen: peripheral blood. The TCR originated in a man over 45 with acute or convalescent COVID-19. The CDR3 nucleotides read TGCGCCAGCAGCCAAGGGAGACAGCTTAACTATGGCTACACCTTC. Encoded protein: CASSQGRQLNYGYTF.